This paragraph reports one T cell receptor beta chain. Its antigen is unidentified. Deletions cut 2 bases from V and 0 bases from J, with 14 bases between. The CDR3 loop spans 16 amino acids. Germline V lookup: CDR1 DFQATT, CDR2 SNEGSKA (reference sequence). Individual cDNA molecules were tagged with unique molecular identifiers. MiXCR, run by TCRdb on the 5' RACE reads, gives a single entry per CDR3 protein. The repertoire consists of about 70,000 distinct CDR3 sequences, with 10% to 12% occurring once and the leading ten covering 4.7%. This sample stems from a study of early T cells in non-severe SARS-CoV-2 infection. Study-level background: It was bulk RNA from unsorted whole blood that was sequenced, and the chains were unpaired.

Study-wide results and limits: Reliance on VDJdb matching favored anti-spike CD8 responses; private and CD4 specificities were missed.

The sample comprised whole blood. This receptor was obtained from an adult who was a healthcare worker with PCR-confirmed SARS-CoV-2 infection or an uninfected control (not recorded which). The rearrangement links TRBV20-1 to TRBJ1-3; no definite D call. The CDR3 is CSARPAAFDSGNTIYF. The CDR3 DNA reads as TGCAGTGCTAGACCCGCGGCCTTCGACTCTGGAAACACCATATATTTT.